This note documents a single T cell receptor (beta chain) sequence. This sample was included in a study of blood T cell repertoires in COVID-19. Looking at the study overall: Some COVID-19 samples were acute and others convalescent; all came from the United States, Italy and Spain.

Data came from immunoSEQ multiplex PCR; TCRdb stores just in-frame clones and leaves some out. This table holds about 48,000 clones, 70% to 90% found once. This CDR3 is built from 16 residues. Trimming left V 1 base short and J 0 bases short, with 11 bases between. Germline CDR1 and CDR2: SGHVS and FQNEAQ. Sequenced sample: peripheral blood. The chain joins TRBV7-8 to TRBJ2-3; D is perhaps TRBD2 (5 bases). This TCR was recovered from a human donor in a cohort sampled during active COVID-19. The donor label of this sample is uncertain. The CDR3 reads CASSLERSSSTDTQYF. The CDR3 DNA follows: TGTGCCAGCAGCTTAGAGCGGAGTTCTAGCACAGATACGCAGTATTTT.